The 2 T cell receptor beta chains presented below share a single source sample, sequenced in a study of cytomegalovirus exposure and HLA in healthy donors. In the PCR, 60 Vbeta and 13 Jbeta primers were used. Clones were sequenced by immunoSEQ multiplex PCR, and TCRdb holds only the in-frame ones, with some missing. The sample shows around 150,000 clones, approximately 72% of them seen only once. The sequencing sample was made of PBMCs. The receptors originated from a woman aged 55-70 years in good health and CMV-seronegative.

This clone was counted between two and nine times. This chain joins TRBV6-5 and TRBJ1-4, with D tentatively TRBD1 (5 bases). V lost 6 bases, J lost 6 bases, and 14 bases lay in between. Looked up from germline, CDR1 is MNHEY and CDR2 is SVGAGI. The CDR3 spans 14 residues. The CDR3 coding sequence is TGTGCCAGCAGACCGTCGGGGGGGGATGAAAAACTGTTTTTT. Encoded protein: CASRPSGGDEKLFF.

Notes on this clone: This specimen includes other DNA sequences encoding the same CDR3. The CDR3 bases are TGTGCCAGCAGCTTTAGCGGCCCCACAGATACGCAGTATTTT. This sequence encodes CASSFSGPTDTQYF. The chain uses TRBV7-2 and TRBJ2-3; weak D call: TRBD2 (6 bases). The length of the CDR3 is 14 residues. V was cut by 3 bases and J by 2 bases, with 9 bases left in between. Germline CDR1 reads SGHTA; CDR2 reads FQGNSA.